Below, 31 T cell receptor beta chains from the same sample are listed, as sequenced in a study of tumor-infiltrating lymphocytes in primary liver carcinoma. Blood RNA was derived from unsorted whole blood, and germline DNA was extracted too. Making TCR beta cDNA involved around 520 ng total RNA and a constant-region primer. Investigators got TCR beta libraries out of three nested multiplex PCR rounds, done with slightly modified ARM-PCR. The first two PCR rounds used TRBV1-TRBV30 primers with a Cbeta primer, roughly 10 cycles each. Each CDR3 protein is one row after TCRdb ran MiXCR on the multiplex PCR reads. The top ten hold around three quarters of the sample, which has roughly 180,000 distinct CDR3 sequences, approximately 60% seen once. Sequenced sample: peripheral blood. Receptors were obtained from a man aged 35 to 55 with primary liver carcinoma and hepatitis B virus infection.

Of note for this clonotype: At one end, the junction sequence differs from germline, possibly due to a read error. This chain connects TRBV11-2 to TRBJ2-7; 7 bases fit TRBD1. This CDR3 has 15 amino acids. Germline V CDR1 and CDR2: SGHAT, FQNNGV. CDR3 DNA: TGTGCCAGCAGCTTAGAGGTACAGGGGCTTTTCGAGCAGTATTTC. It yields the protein CASSLEVQGLFEQYF.

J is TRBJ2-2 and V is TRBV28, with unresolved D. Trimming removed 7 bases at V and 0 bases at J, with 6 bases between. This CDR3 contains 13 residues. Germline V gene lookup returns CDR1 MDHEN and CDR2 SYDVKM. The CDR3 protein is CASTNSNTGELFF. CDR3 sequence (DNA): TGTGCCAGCACTAATTCGAACACCGGGGAGCTGTTTTTT.

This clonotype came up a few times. The CDR3 protein is CANLQTGSGYTF. In DNA form, the CDR3 reads TGTGCCAACCTCCAGACAGGGTCTGGCTACACCTTC. V gene TRBV6-1 combines with J gene TRBJ1-2, with 7 bases matching TRBD1. Germline values: CDR1 MNHNS, CDR2 SASEGT. This CDR3 region has 12 residues. V was pared by 10 bases and J by 7 bases, with 9 bases of the junction left unmatched.

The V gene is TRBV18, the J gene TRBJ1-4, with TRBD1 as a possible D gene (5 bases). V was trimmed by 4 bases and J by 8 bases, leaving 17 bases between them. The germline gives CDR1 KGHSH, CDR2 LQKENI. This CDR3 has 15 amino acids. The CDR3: CASSQDSHEREKLFF. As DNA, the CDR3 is TGTGCCAGCTCACAAGACAGTCATGAACGGGAAAAACTGTTTTTT.

The CDR3, as DNA: TGTGCCAGCCGGACTAGCGGGAGGTCCTACGAGCAGTACTTC. It specifies CASRTSGRSYEQYF. The rearrangement uses TRBV28 and TRBJ2-7; 14 positions agree with TRBD2. The CDR3 has 14 residues. The germline CDR1 and CDR2 sequences are MDHEN and SYDVKM. J was trimmed by 1 base and V by 8 bases; bases with no gene match: 1.

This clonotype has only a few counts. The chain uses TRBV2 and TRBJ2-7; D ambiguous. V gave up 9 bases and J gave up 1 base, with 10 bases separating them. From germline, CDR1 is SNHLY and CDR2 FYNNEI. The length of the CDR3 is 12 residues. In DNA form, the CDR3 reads TGTGCCAGTCTCGACTTTTCCTACGAGCAGTACTTC. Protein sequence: CASLDFSYEQYF.

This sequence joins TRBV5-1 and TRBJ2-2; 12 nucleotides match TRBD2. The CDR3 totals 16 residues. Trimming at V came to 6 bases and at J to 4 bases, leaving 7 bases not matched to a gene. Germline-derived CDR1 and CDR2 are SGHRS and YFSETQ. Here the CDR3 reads CASTSLTSGSTGELFF. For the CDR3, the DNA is TGCGCCAGCACCTCCTTGACTAGCGGGAGCACCGGGGAGCTGTTTTTT.

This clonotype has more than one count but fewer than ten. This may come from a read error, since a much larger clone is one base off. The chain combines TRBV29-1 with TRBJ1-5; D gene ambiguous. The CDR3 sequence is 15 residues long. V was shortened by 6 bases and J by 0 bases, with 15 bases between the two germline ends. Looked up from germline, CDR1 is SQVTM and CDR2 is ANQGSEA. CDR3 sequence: CSVFSQDGSNQPQHF. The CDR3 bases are TGCAGCGTCTTCTCCCAGGACGGTAGCAATCAGCCCCAGCATTTT. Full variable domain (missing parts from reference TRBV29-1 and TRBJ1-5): SAVISQKPSRDICQRGTSLTIQCQVDSQVTMMFWYRQQPGQSLTLIATANQGSEATYESGFVIDKFPISRPNLTFSTLTVSNMSPEDSSIYLCSVFSQDGSNQPQHFGDGTRLSIL.

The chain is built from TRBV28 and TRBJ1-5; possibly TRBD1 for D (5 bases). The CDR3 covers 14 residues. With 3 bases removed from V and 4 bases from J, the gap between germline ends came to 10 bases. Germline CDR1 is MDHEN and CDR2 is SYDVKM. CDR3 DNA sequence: TGTGCCAGCAGTTTGCACCAGGGAAATCAGCCCCAGCATTTT. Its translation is CASSLHQGNQPQHF.

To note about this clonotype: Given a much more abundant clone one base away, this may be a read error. DNA for the CDR3: TGTGCCAGCAGCTTCGTGGGACAGTACGAGCAGCACTTC. Protein sequence: CASSFVGQYEQHF. V is TRBV11-2 and J is TRBJ2-7, with 7 bases lining up with TRBD1. The length of the CDR3 is 13 residues. Per the germline V gene, CDR1 is SGHAT and CDR2 is FQNNGV. Full variable domain (missing parts from reference TRBV11-2 and TRBJ2-7): EAGVAQSPRYKIIEKRQSVAFWCNPISGHATLYWYQQILGQGPKLLIQFQNNGVVDDSQLPKDRFSAERLKGVDSTLKIQPAKLEDSAVYLCASSFVGQYEQHFGPGTRLTVT.

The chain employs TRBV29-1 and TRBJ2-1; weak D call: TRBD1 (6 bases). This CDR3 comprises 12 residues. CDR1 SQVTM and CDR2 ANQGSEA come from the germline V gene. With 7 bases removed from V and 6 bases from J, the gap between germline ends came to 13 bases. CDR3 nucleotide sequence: TGCAGCGCAAAGAGAGGGGGCAATGAGCAGTTCTTC. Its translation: CSAKRGGNEQFF.

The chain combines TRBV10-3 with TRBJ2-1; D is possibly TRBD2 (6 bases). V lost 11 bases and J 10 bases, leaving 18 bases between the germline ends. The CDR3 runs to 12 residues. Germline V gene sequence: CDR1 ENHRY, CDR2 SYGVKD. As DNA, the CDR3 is TGTGCCTCCGGGAGCGAGAGGCTGGAGCAGTTCTTC. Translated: CASGSERLEQFF.

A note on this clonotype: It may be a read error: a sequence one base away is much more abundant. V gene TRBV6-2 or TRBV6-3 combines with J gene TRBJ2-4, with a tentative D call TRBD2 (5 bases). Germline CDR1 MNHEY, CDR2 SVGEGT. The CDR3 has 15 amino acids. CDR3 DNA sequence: TGTGCCAGCAGACCACCAGAGCTAGCCAAAAACGTTCAGTACTTC. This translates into CASRPPELAKNVQYF.

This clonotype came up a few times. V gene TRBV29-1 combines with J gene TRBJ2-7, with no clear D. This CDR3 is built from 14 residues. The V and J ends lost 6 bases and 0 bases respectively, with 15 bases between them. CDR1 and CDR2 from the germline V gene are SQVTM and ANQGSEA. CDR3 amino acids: CSVYTDWSSYEQYF. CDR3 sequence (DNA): TGCAGCGTCTACACAGATTGGAGCTCCTACGAGCAGTACTTC.

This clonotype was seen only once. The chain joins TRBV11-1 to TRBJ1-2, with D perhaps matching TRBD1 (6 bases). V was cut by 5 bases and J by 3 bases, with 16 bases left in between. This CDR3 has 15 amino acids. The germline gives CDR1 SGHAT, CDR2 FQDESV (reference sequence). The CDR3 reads CASSDHRGHDYGYTF. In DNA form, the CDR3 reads TGTGCCAGCAGCGACCATCGGGGGCACGACTATGGCTACACCTTC.

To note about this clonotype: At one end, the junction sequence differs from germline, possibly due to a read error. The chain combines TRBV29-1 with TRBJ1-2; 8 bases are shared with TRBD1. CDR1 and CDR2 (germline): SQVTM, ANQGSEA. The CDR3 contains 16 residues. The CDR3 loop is CSVLFVSGGADYGYAF. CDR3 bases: TGCAGCGTCCTATTTGTTTCAGGGGGCGCAGACTATGGCTACGCCTTC.

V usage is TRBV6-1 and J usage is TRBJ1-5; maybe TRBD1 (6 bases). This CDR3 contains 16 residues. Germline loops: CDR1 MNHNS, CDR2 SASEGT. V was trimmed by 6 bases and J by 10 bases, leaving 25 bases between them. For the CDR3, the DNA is TGTGCCAGCAGCCAAGGACGGGGACACACTACGCCACCCCAGCATTTT. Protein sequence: CASSQGRGHTTPPQHF.

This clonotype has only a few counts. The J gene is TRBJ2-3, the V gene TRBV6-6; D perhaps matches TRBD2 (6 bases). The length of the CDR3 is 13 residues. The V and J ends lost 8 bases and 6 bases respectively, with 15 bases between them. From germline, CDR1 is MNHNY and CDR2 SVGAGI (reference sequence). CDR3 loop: CASGFGGGDTQYF. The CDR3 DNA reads TGTGCCAGCGGCTTCGGGGGTGGGGATACGCAGTATTTT.

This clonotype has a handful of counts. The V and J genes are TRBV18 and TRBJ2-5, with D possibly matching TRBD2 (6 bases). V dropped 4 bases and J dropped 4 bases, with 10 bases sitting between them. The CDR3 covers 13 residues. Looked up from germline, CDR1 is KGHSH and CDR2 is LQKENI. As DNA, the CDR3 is TGTGCCAGCTCACGGAGGGAAGCAGAGACCCAGTACTTC. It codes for CASSRREAETQYF. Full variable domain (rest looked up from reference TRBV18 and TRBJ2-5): NAGVMQNPRHLVRRRGQEARLRCSPMKGHSHVYWYRQLPEEGLKFMVYLQKENIIDESGMPKERFSAEFPKEGPSILRIQQVVRGDSAAYFCASSRREAETQYFGPGTRLLVL.

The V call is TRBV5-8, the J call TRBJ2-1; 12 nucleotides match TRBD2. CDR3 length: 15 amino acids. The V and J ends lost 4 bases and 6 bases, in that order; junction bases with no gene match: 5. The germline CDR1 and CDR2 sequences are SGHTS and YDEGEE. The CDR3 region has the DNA TGTGCCAGCAGCCGGACTAGCGGGACGTCCAATGAGCAGTTCTTC. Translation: CASSRTSGTSNEQFF.

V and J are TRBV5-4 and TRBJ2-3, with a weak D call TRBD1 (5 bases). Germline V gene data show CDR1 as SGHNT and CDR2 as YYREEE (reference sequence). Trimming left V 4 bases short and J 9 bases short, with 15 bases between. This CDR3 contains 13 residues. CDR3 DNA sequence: TGTGCCAGCAGCCCTTATAGGGGCGACACGCAGTATTTT. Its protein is CASSPYRGDTQYF.

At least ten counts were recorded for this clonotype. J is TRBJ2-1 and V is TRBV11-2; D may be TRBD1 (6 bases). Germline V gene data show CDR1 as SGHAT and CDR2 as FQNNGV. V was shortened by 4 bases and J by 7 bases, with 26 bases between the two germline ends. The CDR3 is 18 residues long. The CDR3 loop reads CASSSPSGMGHSSNEQFF. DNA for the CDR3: TGTGCCAGCAGCTCCCCTTCCGGTATGGGACACAGTAGTAATGAGCAGTTCTTC.

The CDR3 coding sequence is TGTGCCAGCAGCGGGAGGGGAGGAAAGAACTACGAGCAGTACTTC. Translating gives CASSGRGGKNYEQYF. V and J are TRBV7-9 and TRBJ2-7, with 7 bases matching TRBD2. The CDR3 extends over 15 amino acids. Germline V gene lookup returns CDR1 SEHNR and CDR2 FQNEAQ (reference sequence). V lost 5 bases and J lost 3; bases outside the gene matches: 10.

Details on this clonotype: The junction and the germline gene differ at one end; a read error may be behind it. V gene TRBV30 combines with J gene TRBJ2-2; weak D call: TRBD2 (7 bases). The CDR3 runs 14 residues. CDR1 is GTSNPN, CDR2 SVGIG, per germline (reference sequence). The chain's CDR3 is CAWSRGADTGELLF. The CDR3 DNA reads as TGTGCCTGGAGCCGGGGGGCCGACACCGGGGAGCTGCTTTTT.

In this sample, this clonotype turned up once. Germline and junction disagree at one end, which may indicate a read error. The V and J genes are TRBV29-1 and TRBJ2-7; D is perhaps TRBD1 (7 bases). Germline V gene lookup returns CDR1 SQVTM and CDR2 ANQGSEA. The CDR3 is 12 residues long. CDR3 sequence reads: CSVRGGGDDQYF. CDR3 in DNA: TGCAGCGTCCGAGGGGGCGGGGACGATCAGTATTTC.

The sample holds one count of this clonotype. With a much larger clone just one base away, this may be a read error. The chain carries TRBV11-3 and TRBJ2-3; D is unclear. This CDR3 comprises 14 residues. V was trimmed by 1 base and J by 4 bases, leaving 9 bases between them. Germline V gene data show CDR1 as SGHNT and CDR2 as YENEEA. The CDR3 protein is CASSLVDISDTQYF. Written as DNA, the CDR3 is TGTGCCAGCAGCTTAGTGGATATTTCAGATACGCAGTATTTT.

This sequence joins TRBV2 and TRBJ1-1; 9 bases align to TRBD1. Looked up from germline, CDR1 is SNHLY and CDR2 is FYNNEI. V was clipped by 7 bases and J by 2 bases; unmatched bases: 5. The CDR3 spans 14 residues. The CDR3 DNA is TGTGCCAGCAACCGGGACAGGGCTAACACTGAAGCTTTCTTT. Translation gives CASNRDRANTEAFF.

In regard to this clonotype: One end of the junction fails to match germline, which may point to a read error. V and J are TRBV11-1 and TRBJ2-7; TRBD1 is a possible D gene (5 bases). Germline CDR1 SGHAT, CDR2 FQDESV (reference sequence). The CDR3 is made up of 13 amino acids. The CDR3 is CTSSYLGVETQYF. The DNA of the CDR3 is TGTACCAGCAGCTACCTAGGGGTGGAGACGCAGTACTTC.

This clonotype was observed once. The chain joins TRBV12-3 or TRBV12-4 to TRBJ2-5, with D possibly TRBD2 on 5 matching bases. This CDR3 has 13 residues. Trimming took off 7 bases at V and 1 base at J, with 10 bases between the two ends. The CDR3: CASTVDSQETQYF. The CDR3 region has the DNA TGTGCCAGCACCGTGGACTCCCAAGAGACCCAGTACTTC.

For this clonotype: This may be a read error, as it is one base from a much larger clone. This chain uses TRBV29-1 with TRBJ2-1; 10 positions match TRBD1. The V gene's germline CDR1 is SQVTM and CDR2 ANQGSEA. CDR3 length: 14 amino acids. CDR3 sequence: CIVAGTGVPNEQFF. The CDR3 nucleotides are TGCATCGTTGCTGGGACAGGGGTGCCCAATGAGCAGTTCTTC.

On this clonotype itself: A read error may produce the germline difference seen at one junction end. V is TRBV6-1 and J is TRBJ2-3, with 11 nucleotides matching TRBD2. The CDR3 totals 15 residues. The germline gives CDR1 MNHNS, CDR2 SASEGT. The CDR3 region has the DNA TGTGCCAACAGTGAACTAGCGGGAGATACAGATACGCAGTATTTT. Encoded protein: CANSELAGDTDTQYF.